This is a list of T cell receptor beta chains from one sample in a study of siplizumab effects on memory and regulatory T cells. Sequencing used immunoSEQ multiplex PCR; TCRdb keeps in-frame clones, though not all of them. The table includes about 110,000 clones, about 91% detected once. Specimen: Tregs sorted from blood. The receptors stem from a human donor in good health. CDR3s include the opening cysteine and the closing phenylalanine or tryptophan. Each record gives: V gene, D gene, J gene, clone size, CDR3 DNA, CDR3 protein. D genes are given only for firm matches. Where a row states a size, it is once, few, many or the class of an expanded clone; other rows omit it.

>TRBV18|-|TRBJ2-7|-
TGTGCCAGCTCACCTCGGAAGTCCTACGAGCAGTACTTC
CASSPRKSYEQYF
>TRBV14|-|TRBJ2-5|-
TGTGCCAGCAGCCAAGCCGGGACATACCAAGAGACCCAGTACTTC
CASSQAGTYQETQYF
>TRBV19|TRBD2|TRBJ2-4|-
TGTGCCAGTAGTTTCTCTTACCGAGCGAGCGGGAGAACCAAAAACATTCAGTACTTC
CASSFSYRASGRTKNIQYF
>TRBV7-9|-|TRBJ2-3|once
TGTGCCAGCAGCTATTCGACTGGAAGCACAGATACGCAGTATTTT
CASSYSTGSTDTQYF
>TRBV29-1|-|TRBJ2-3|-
TGCAGCGTTGAAGTAGTATGGGACAAGTGGGCAGATACGCAGTATTTT
CSVEVVWDKWADTQYF
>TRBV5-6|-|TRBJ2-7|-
TGTGCCAGCTCCCGGGATGAAGGCTCCTACGAGCAGTACTTC
CASSRDEGSYEQYF
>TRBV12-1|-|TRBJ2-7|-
TGTGCCAGCATCCTCAGGGGGAGCTCCTACGAGCAGTACTTC
CASILRGSSYEQYF
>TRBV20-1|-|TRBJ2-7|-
TGCAGTGCTAACCGGGCCTACGAGCAGTACTTC
CSANRAYEQYF
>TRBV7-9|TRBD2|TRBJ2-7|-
TGTGCCAGCAGCGGCCTGCGGGGGATCTCGACCTACGAGCAGTACTTC
CASSGLRGISTYEQYF
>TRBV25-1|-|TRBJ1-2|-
TGTGCCAGCAGTGAAATCGGACAGATATATGGCTACACCTTC
CASSEIGQIYGYTF
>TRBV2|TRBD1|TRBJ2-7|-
TGTGCCAGCAGGAGGACAGGGGGCCACCTCGAGCAGTACTTC
CASRRTGGHLEQYF
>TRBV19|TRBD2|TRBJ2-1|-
TGTGCCAGTAGTAGGTATAGCGGGATAGTTATGTACAATGAGCAGTTCTTC
CASSRYSGIVMYNEQFF
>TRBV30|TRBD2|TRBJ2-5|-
TGTGCCTGGACCCCCCTTTCCCCGGGACTAGCGGGAGGATCAGGAGAGACCCAGTACTTC
CAWTPLSPGLAGGSGETQYF
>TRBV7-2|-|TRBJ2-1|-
TGTGCCAGCAGCTTGGGCCACTCGGATGAGCAGTTCTTC
CASSLGHSDEQFF
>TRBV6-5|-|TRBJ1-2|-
TGTGCCAGCAGTTACTCTTTGTCAGGACCATATGGCTACACCTTC
CASSYSLSGPYGYTF
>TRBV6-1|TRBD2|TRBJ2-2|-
TGTGCCACCCGACTAGCGGGAGCGCACACCGGGGAGCTGTTTTTT
CATRLAGAHTGELFF
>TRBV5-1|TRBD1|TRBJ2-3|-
TGCGCCAGCAAGCTTAGGGGGGACAGGGGCACAGATACGCAGTATTTT
CASKLRGDRGTDTQYF
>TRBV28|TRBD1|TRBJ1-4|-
TGTGCCAGCAGTCTTACCGGGACAGGGACGGAAAAACTGTTTTTT
CASSLTGTGTEKLFF
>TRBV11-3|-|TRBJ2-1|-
TGTGCCAGCAGCGGCCCGGGACCCTACAATGAGCAGTTCTTC
CASSGPGPYNEQFF
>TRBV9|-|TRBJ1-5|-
TGTGCCAGCAGTGTATGGGTTTGGAATCAGCCCCAGCATTTT
CASSVWVWNQPQHF
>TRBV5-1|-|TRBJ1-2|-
TGCGCCAGCCGTGCAGGAGGGGGGAAAGGCTACACCTTC
CASRAGGGKGYTF